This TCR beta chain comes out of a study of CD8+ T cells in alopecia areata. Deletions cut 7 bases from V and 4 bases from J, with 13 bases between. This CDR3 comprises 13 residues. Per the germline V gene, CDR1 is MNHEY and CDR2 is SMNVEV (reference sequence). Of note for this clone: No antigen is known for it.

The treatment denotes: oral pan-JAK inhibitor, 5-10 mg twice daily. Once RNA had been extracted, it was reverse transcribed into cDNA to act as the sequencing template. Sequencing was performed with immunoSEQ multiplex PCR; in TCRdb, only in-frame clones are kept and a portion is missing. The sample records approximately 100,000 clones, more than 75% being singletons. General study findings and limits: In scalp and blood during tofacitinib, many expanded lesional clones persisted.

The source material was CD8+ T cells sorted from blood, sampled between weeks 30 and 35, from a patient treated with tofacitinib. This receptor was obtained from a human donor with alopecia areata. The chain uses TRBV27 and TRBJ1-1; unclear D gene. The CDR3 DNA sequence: TGTGCCAGCACCCCTTTCGAGGGCACTGAAGCTTTCTTT. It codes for CASTPFEGTEAFF.